The 22 T cell receptor beta chains given below trace back to one sample, sequenced in a study of T cell responses to AZD1222 COVID-19 vaccine. Profiling relied on immunoSEQ multiplex PCR, and the TCRdb table lists in-frame clones only, not all of them. The sample comprises around 110,000 clones, roughly 93% of which are singletons, and roughly 1.6% rests with the top ten. The sample in question was peripheral blood, obtained 28 days after the second AZD1222 dose. The receptors were sampled from an adult who received the AZD1222 COVID-19 vaccine.

This chain joins TRBV2 and TRBJ2-7; the D gene is possibly TRBD1 (5 bases). The CDR3 extends over 12 amino acids. Germline lookup yields CDR1 SNHLY and CDR2 FYNNEI. Deletions cut 2 bases from V and 5 bases from J, with 7 bases between. The CDR3 loop is CASSEQGDEQYF. The CDR3 DNA sequence: TGTGCCAGCAGTGAACAGGGCGACGAGCAGTACTTC. Complete variable domain (other parts from reference TRBV2 and TRBJ2-7): EPEVTQTPSHQVTQMGQEVILRCVPISNHLYFYWYRQILGQKVEFLVSFYNNEISEKSEIFDDQFSVERPDGSNFTLKIRSTKLEDSAMYFCASSEQGDEQYFGPGTRLTVT.

V and J are TRBV5-1 and TRBJ2-7; possibly TRBD1 for D (6 bases). The germline V and J ends were trimmed by 7 bases and 3 bases, with 20 bases remaining between them. The CDR3 is made up of 15 amino acids. CDR1 and CDR2 from the germline V gene are SGHRS and YFSETQ. The CDR3 spells CASATGGTPFYEQYF. CDR3 in DNA: TGCGCCAGCGCGACTGGTGGGACACCCTTCTACGAGCAGTACTTC.

V is TRBV2 and J is TRBJ2-7, with TRBD1 matching 11 bases. Germline-derived CDR1 and CDR2 are SNHLY and FYNNEI. CDR3 length: 13 residues. With 7 bases clipped from V and 10 bases from J, the junction kept 9 bases outside the gene matches. CDR3 protein: CASTWDRGSFQYF. CDR3 nucleotide sequence: TGTGCCAGCACCTGGGACAGGGGGTCTTTCCAGTACTTC.

The CDR3 coding sequence is TGTGCCAGCAGGGGACAGGGTGTCACTGAAGCTTTCTTT. Protein: CASRGQGVTEAFF. The chain is built from TRBV9 and TRBJ1-1; 9 bases map to TRBD1. With V trimmed by 5 bases and J by 4 bases, 3 bases remained unmatched. CDR1 and CDR2 from the germline V gene are SGDLS and YYNGEE. This CDR3 contains 13 residues.

V gene TRBV6-5 combines with J gene TRBJ2-4; TRBD1 agrees at 8 bases. V was clipped by 6 bases and J by 7 bases; unmatched bases: 5. The CDR3 loop spans 13 amino acids. The V gene's germline CDR1 is MNHEY and CDR2 SVGAGI. Written as DNA, the CDR3 is TGTGCCAGCAGCGGACAGGGTGACAACATTCAGTACTTC. Residues: CASSGQGDNIQYF.

The V gene is TRBV18, the J gene TRBJ2-1, with TRBD2 as a possible D gene (8 bases). The CDR3 is 20 residues long. From germline, CDR1 is KGHSH and CDR2 LQKENI. V was trimmed by 6 bases and J by 0 bases, leaving 27 bases between them. The CDR3 DNA sequence: TGTGCCAGCTCTCCCCCGTTTGGAGTAGCGGGACAGATCTCCTACAATGAGCAGTTCTTC. Translating it yields CASSPPFGVAGQISYNEQFF.

The rearrangement links TRBV3-1 (or the pseudogene TRBV3-2) to TRBJ1-5, with 10 bases that match TRBD1. Trimming took 5 bases from V and 7 from J; bases not matched to a gene: 8. There are 15 residues in the CDR3. From germline, CDR1 is LGHDT and CDR2 YNNKEL (reference sequence). CDR3 DNA: TGTGCCAGCAGCACAACTCGGACAGGGGGGCAGCCCCAGCATTTT. Its protein product is CASSTTRTGGQPQHF.

The CDR3 sequence: CASSPLTGGYAGELFF. The CDR3 coding sequence is TGCGCCAGCAGCCCCTTGACGGGGGGGTATGCCGGGGAGCTGTTTTTT. The J gene is TRBJ2-2, the V gene TRBV4-1, with 8 nucleotides matching TRBD2. The CDR3 has 16 residues. The V and J ends lost 4 bases and 6 bases, in that order; junction bases with no gene match: 10. Germline V gene data show CDR1 as MGHRA and CDR2 as YSYEKL.

The J gene is TRBJ1-4, the V gene TRBV28; maybe TRBD1 (6 bases). Germline-derived CDR1 and CDR2 are MDHEN and SYDVKM. The CDR3 sequence is 16 residues long. With 3 bases removed from V and 3 bases from J, the gap between germline ends came to 14 bases. CDR3 DNA: TGTGCCAGCAGTTTTCGGGGGGGCAGGTCTAATGAAAAACTGTTTTTT. The encoded protein is CASSFRGGRSNEKLFF.

The V gene is TRBV28, the J gene TRBJ1-1, with D possibly being TRBD1 (5 bases). Germline loops: CDR1 MDHEN, CDR2 SYDVKM. The germline V and J ends were trimmed by 3 bases and 3 bases, with 8 bases remaining between them. CDR3 length: 13 amino acids. CDR3 nucleotide sequence: TGTGCCAGCAGTTTGGTAGGGGACACTGAAGCTTTCTTT. Encoded protein: CASSLVGDTEAFF. Combining the CDR3 with reference TRBV28 and TRBJ1-1 gives the whole variable domain DVKVTQSSRYLVKRTGEKVFLECVQDMDHENMFWYRQDPGLGLRLIYFSYDVKMKEKGDIPEGYSVSREKKERFSLILESASTNQTSMYLCASSLVGDTEAFFGQGTRLTVV.

The rearrangement joins TRBV2 to TRBJ2-3; D uncertain. The CDR3 length is 14 residues. Germline loops: CDR1 SNHLY, CDR2 FYNNEI. Trimming left V 5 bases short and J 4 bases short, with 13 bases between. The CDR3 coding sequence is TGTGCCAGCAGTAGGGCCCAATTTGCAGATACGCAGTATTTT. Residues: CASSRAQFADTQYF.

The rearrangement uses TRBV7-2 and TRBJ2-7, with D unclear. From germline, CDR1 is SGHTA and CDR2 FQGNSA. Trimming removed 3 bases at V and 6 bases at J, with 9 bases between. The CDR3 has 12 residues. The CDR3 loop is CASSFPPGEQYF. The CDR3 DNA reads as TGTGCCAGCAGCTTTCCCCCGGGCGAGCAGTACTTC.

The chain employs TRBV5-8 and TRBJ2-7, with 8 bases identical to TRBD1. Germline V CDR1 and CDR2: SGHTS, YDEGEE. V was clipped by 4 bases and J by 7 bases; unmatched bases: 13. The CDR3 consists of 15 residues. The CDR3 DNA reads as TGTGCCAGCAGCAGGGGACAGGTATTTTCTGAAGAGCAGTACTTC. This gives the protein CASSRGQVFSEEQYF. The whole variable domain, filled in from reference TRBV5-8 and TRBJ2-7, reads EAGVTQSPTHLIKTRGQQATLRCSPISGHTSVYWYQQALGLGLQFLLWYDEGEERNRGNFPPRFSGRQFPNYSSELNVNALELEDSALYLCASSRGQVFSEEQYFGPGTRLTVT.

The chain employs TRBV7-2 and TRBJ2-7, with TRBD2 matching 11 bases. There are 14 residues in the CDR3. The germline V gene encodes CDR1 SGHTA and CDR2 FQGNSA. The V gene end was trimmed by 4 bases and the J gene end by 5 bases; junction bases not matched to a gene: 4. CDR3 coding DNA: TGTGCCAGCAGCTCCGGACTAGCGGGTAACGAGCAGTACTTC. Its translation: CASSSGLAGNEQYF.

This chain links TRBV7-9 with TRBJ2-5, with TRBD1 identical over 9 bases. Germline-derived CDR1 and CDR2 are SEHNR and FQNEAQ (reference sequence). CDR3 length: 14 residues. V lost 5 bases and J lost 5; bases outside the gene matches: 6. This chain's CDR3 is CASSKTGGGETQYF. DNA for the CDR3: TGTGCCAGCAGCAAGACAGGGGGTGGGGAGACCCAGTACTTC. The complete variable domain, with remaining parts taken from reference TRBV7-9 and TRBJ2-5, reads DTGVSQNPRHKITKRGQNVTFRCDPISEHNRLYWYRQTLGQGPEFLTYFQNEAQLEKSRLLSDRFSAERPKGSFSTLEIQRTEQGDSAMYLCASSKTGGGETQYFGPGTRLLVL.

The CDR3, as DNA: TGTGCCATCAAGCTTGCGGACGAGCAGTACTTC. Protein: CAIKLADEQYF. This sequence joins TRBV10-3 and TRBJ2-7; D is undetermined. Trimming pared 7 bases from V and 5 bases from J, leaving 9 bases between. The V gene's germline CDR1 is ENHRY and CDR2 SYGVKD. CDR3 length equals 11 residues.

V gene TRBV5-6 combines with J gene TRBJ1-2, with 8 bases identical to TRBD1. V lost 7 bases, J lost 5 bases, and 10 bases stayed unmatched. Germline values: CDR1 SGHDT, CDR2 YYEEEE. This CDR3 region has 14 residues. As DNA, the CDR3 is TGTGCCAGCCTCAACCGGGACAGGTTGTATGGCTACACCTTC. Translation: CASLNRDRLYGYTF.

This chain joins TRBV3-1 (or the pseudogene TRBV3-2) and TRBJ2-1; D is perhaps TRBD1 or TRBD2 (5 bases each). The germline gives CDR1 LGHDT, CDR2 YNNKEL (reference sequence). The CDR3 sequence is 19 residues long. V was shortened by 4 bases and J by 0 bases, with 22 bases between the two germline ends. Here the CDR3 DNA reads TGTGCCAGCAGCCGACCCCCCCAACACCGGGGCGACTCCTACAATGAGCAGTTCTTC. Its protein product is CASSRPPQHRGDSYNEQFF.

V gene TRBV14 combines with J gene TRBJ2-2; TRBD1 matches 9 bases. V shed 6 bases, J shed 4 bases, and the junction held 6 bases outside the gene matches. CDR3 length: 15 residues. CDR1 and CDR2 (germline): SGHDN, FVKESK. The CDR3 region has the DNA TGTGCCAGCAGACAGGGACAGGGAGGCACCGGGGAGCTGTTTTTT. Translation gives CASRQGQGGTGELFF.

Here the CDR3 DNA reads TGTGCCAGCAGCGCCCCACAAAGGACCGGGGAGCTGTTTTTT. Residues: CASSAPQRTGELFF. The rearrangement links TRBV9 to TRBJ2-2; D is ambiguous. Germline V gene lookup returns CDR1 SGDLS and CDR2 YYNGEE. V lost 3 bases and J 5 bases, leaving 11 bases between the germline ends. The CDR3 is made up of 14 amino acids.

V usage is TRBV27 and J usage is TRBJ2-3, with D maybe TRBD2 (6 bases). The ends were cut back, 8 bases at V and 4 bases at J, with 19 bases in the middle. This CDR3 region has 15 residues. Germline CDR1 is MNHEY and CDR2 is SMNVEV (reference sequence). The CDR3: CASSGTRRGADTQYF. CDR3 in DNA: TGTGCCAGCTCCGGGACTCGAAGAGGGGCAGATACGCAGTATTTT.

The CDR3 DNA sequence: TGTGCCAGCAGTTACCAGGGGACTAGCGGCCCTTACGAGCAGTACTTC. Translation gives CASSYQGTSGPYEQYF. This chain joins TRBV6-5 and TRBJ2-7, with 11 nucleotides matching TRBD2. Germline V CDR1 and CDR2: MNHEY, SVGAGI. The CDR3 sequence is 16 residues long. Trimming removed 2 bases from V and 4 bases from J; junction bases left unmatched: 7.